This is a list of T cell receptor beta chains from one sample in a study of T cells after yellow fever vaccination. TCRdb itself ran the 5' RACE reads through MiXCR, one entry per CDR3 protein. The table lists a few hundred thousand distinct CDR3 sequences, roughly 5.2% of them singletons, with approximately 3.5% in the top ten. The material sequenced was CD4+ T cells sorted from PBMCs, taken on the day of the yellow fever booster vaccination. These receptors all stem from a man between 18 and 29 years old who received the YFV17D yellow fever vaccine. The CDR3 runs from the conserved cysteine through the conserved F or W. Fields, in order: clone size, V gene, J gene, D gene, CDR3 DNA, CDR3 protein. D genes are given only for firm matches. Part of the rows lack a size; the others show once, few, many or a class for expanded clones.

>few|TRBV5-1|TRBJ2-1|-
TGCGCCAGCAGCTTGTATGCGGGGACGTCCTACAATGAGCAGTTCTTC
CASSLYAGTSYNEQFF
>-|TRBV7-6|TRBJ1-1|-
TGTGCCAGCAGCTTAAGCCGGGTCATGAACACTGAAGCTTTCTTT
CASSLSRVMNTEAFF
>few|TRBV18|TRBJ2-5|-
TGTGCCAGCTCACCACCGGTTGTTGAGACCCAGTACTTC
CASSPPVVETQYF
>many|TRBV12-3/TRBV12-4|TRBJ1-5|-
TGTGCCAGCAGTTTAGTCCGGCGCAATCAGCCCCAGCATTTT
CASSLVRRNQPQHF
>few|TRBV6-5|TRBJ2-5|-
TGTGCCAGCAGTTATCTGAGGCAAATACAAGAGACCCAGTACTTC
CASSYLRQIQETQYF
>few|TRBV5-1|TRBJ2-7|TRBD1
TGCGCCAGCAGCCTAAACAGGGGATCTTACGAGCAGTACTTC
CASSLNRGSYEQYF
>few|TRBV6-5|TRBJ1-6|-
TGTGCCAGCAGTCACACCTTCGACTCGCATTCACCCCTCCACTTT
CASSHTFDSHSPLHF
>many|TRBV5-1|TRBJ1-3|-
TGCGCCAGCAGCTCTCCAGGGGCGCGCGAGCGGGGAAACACCATATATTTT
CASSSPGARERGNTIYF
>many|TRBV7-9|TRBJ2-2|TRBD1
TGTGCCAGCAGCCCCTTCCGGGACAGGGGGACCGGGGAGCTGTTTTTT
CASSPFRDRGTGELFF
>-|TRBV2|TRBJ2-1|TRBD1
TGTGCCAGCAGTGGACAGGGAGTAAATGAGCAGTTCTTC
CASSGQGVNEQFF
>few|TRBV5-1|TRBJ2-1|TRBD2
TGCGCCAGCAAAATTGAGCGGGGGTGGAATGAGCAGTTCTTC
CASKIERGWNEQFF
>-|TRBV3-1|TRBJ1-5|-
TGTGCCAGCAGCCAAGGGGTGAACGATCAGCCCCAGCATTTT
CASSQGVNDQPQHF
>many|TRBV7-2|TRBJ1-3|-
TGTGCCAGCAGCTTAGTTATTAGCTCTGGAAACACCATATATTTT
CASSLVISSGNTIYF
>many|TRBV7-2|TRBJ2-3|TRBD2
TGTGCCAGCAGCCCCGGGGCAGCGGGGGCCACAGATACGCAGTATTTT
CASSPGAAGATDTQYF
>many|TRBV5-1|TRBJ2-1|TRBD2
TGCGCCAGCGGGGATAGCGGGGGGGCCGAGTTCTACAATGAGCAGTTCTTC
CASGDSGGAEFYNEQFF
>many|TRBV5-4|TRBJ2-4|-
TGTGCCAGCAGCGAGGGACATCCCTCGGGAAACATTCAGTACTTC
CASSEGHPSGNIQYF
>-|TRBV6-5|TRBJ2-2|-
TGTGCCAGCAGTTACTCGAGGAACACCGGGGAGCTGTTTTTT
CASSYSRNTGELFF
>-|TRBV7-2|TRBJ2-2|TRBD2
TGTGCCAGCAGCTTCACTAGCGGGGTCACCGGGGAGCTGTTTTTT
CASSFTSGVTGELFF
>-|TRBV11-2|TRBJ2-7|-
TGTGCCAGCAGCGACTACCGGGACACCCTTGGGTACGAGCAGTACTTC
CASSDYRDTLGYEQYF
>-|TRBV19|TRBJ2-5|-
TGTGCCAGTAGTATTACGAGGACCCAAGAGACCCAGTACTTC
CASSITRTQETQYF
>few|TRBV18|TRBJ2-5|-
TGTGCCAGCTCACCACCATGGAGCCTTCAAGAGACCCAGTACTTC
CASSPPWSLQETQYF
>many|TRBV2|TRBJ1-2|TRBD1
TGTGCCAGCACTAGGACAGGGGATGGCTACACCTTC
CASTRTGDGYTF
>many|TRBV4-1|TRBJ2-1|TRBD2
TGCGCCAGCAGATCGGGACTAGCGGGGAACAATGAGCAGTTCTTC
CASRSGLAGNNEQFF
>-|TRBV6-6|TRBJ1-2|-
TGTGCCAGCATCTACTGGGAAGGTGGCTACACCTTC
CASIYWEGGYTF
>many|TRBV20-1|TRBJ1-2|-
TGCAGTGCTAGAGTGGGAGGGTGGGGCTACACCTTC
CSARVGGWGYTF
>few|TRBV29-1|TRBJ1-1|-
TGCAGCGTTGGGGGATTGACGGGTAACACTGAAGCTTTCTTT
CSVGGLTGNTEAFF
>many|TRBV10-2|TRBJ2-1|-
TGCGCCAGCAGTGGGGGTACGAATGAGCAGTTCTTC
CASSGGTNEQFF
>few|TRBV5-1|TRBJ2-1|-
TGCGCCAGCAGCTTGGGCAGGGGCGATGAGCAGTTCTTC
CASSLGRGDEQFF
>-|TRBV12-3/TRBV12-4|TRBJ2-7|-
TGTGCCAGCAGTTTCTCTTACAGGGCCCACGAGCAGTACTTC
CASSFSYRAHEQYF
>few|TRBV6-1|TRBJ2-1|TRBD1
TGTGCCAGCAGCACCCCCCGCAGGACAGGGTCGAATGAGCAGTTCTTC
CASSTPRRTGSNEQFF
>-|TRBV7-2|TRBJ2-3|-
TGTGCCAGCAGCTTAGTTTCCTCAGATACGCAGTATTTT
CASSLVSSDTQYF
>-|TRBV28|TRBJ1-3|TRBD1
TGTGCCAGCAGCTTGGGACAGCCTATTTCTGGAAACACCATATATTTT
CASSLGQPISGNTIYF
>few|TRBV6-5|TRBJ2-7|TRBD1
TGTGCCAGCAGTCAGTACAGGGGATCCTACGAGCAGTACTTC
CASSQYRGSYEQYF
>many|TRBV9|TRBJ2-7|TRBD2
TGTGCCAGCAGCGGGGAGGGGTCATACGAGCAGTACTTC
CASSGEGSYEQYF
>-|TRBV4-3|TRBJ2-2|TRBD1
TGCGCCAGCAGCCTCGGGACAGTGACGAACACCGGGGAGCTGTTTTTT
CASSLGTVTNTGELFF
>many|TRBV6-5|TRBJ2-7|TRBD1
TGTGCCAGCAGTTCAGTGGGGACAGTCTACGAGCAGTACTTC
CASSSVGTVYEQYF
>few|TRBV7-2|TRBJ1-6|-
TGTGCCAGCAGCGAACAGGTTTCACCCCTCCACTTT
CASSEQVSPLHF
>-|TRBV4-1|TRBJ1-2|-
TGCGCCAGCAGCCAAGATCTACCAGGGCGAGGCTACACCTTC
CASSQDLPGRGYTF
>many|TRBV20-1|TRBJ2-3|TRBD2
TGCAGTGCACAGGGACTAGCGGCCGAGGCGCAGTATTTT
CSAQGLAAEAQYF
>-|TRBV15|TRBJ2-7|-
TGTGCCACCAGCAGAGATGTACAGGAGCAGTACTTC
CATSRDVQEQYF
>few|TRBV12-3/TRBV12-4|TRBJ2-3|-
TGTGCCAGCAGGCAGACCGTTAGCACAGATACGCAGTATTTT
CASRQTVSTDTQYF
>-|TRBV7-9|TRBJ2-6|-
TGTGCCAGTGACATCCCTGGGGCCAACGTCCTGACTTTC
CASDIPGANVLTF
>few|TRBV5-4|TRBJ2-3|-
TGTGCCAGCAGCTTGTCAGGTCCCCTCGGGGATACGCAGTATTTT
CASSLSGPLGDTQYF
>many|TRBV6-1|TRBJ2-2|TRBD1
TGTGCCAGCAGAATACAGGGGGCCGGGGAGCTGTTTTTT
CASRIQGAGELFF
>many|TRBV7-6|TRBJ2-2|TRBD1
TGTGCCAGCAGCTATCAGGGGGCCGGGGAGCTGTTTTTT
CASSYQGAGELFF
>few|TRBV20-1|TRBJ2-1|-
TGCAGTGCTAGAGATCGCCTTAGCTCCTACAATGAGCAGTTCTTC
CSARDRLSSYNEQFF
>few|TRBV20-1|TRBJ1-2|-
TGCAGTGCTATTACAGGGATCGGTGGCTACACCTTC
CSAITGIGGYTF
>few|TRBV2|TRBJ2-3|TRBD2
TGTGCCAGCACCCCCGACGGGGGGGGCACAGATACGCAGTATTTT
CASTPDGGGTDTQYF
>many|TRBV4-3|TRBJ1-6|-
TGCGCCAGCAGCCAAGACGAAGAAAATTCACCCCTCCACTTT
CASSQDEENSPLHF
>many|TRBV29-1|TRBJ1-1|-
TGCAGCTCCCGTCAGGCCCCCAACACTGAAGCTTTCTTT
CSSRQAPNTEAFF
>many|TRBV7-3|TRBJ2-4|-
TGTGCCAGCAGCTTAATCTTAGCCGGGAACTATAAAAACATTCAGTACTTC
CASSLILAGNYKNIQYF
>many|TRBV4-3|TRBJ1-3|-
TGCGCCAGCAGCCAAGAAATGTACTCTGGAAACACCATATATTTT
CASSQEMYSGNTIYF
>many|TRBV20-1|TRBJ1-5|TRBD1
TGCAGTGCTAGAGATCGACAGGGGGTATGGAATCAGCCCCAGCATTTT
CSARDRQGVWNQPQHF
>few|TRBV11-2|TRBJ2-2|-
TGTGCCAGCAGCTCAAATTGGGGCACGAACACCGGGGAGCTGTTTTTT
CASSSNWGTNTGELFF